Below are 30 T cell receptor beta chains sequenced from a single sample in a study of identical twins. TCRdb reanalysed the 5' RACE reads using MiXCR and keeps one entry per CDR3 protein. Of 400,000 to 500,000 distinct CDR3 sequences listed, 14% were seen once; the top ten hold approximately 0.9%. These data were also filed under a second study, of yellow fever vaccine responses in identical twins.

Specimen: CD4+ T cells sorted from blood. The receptor source for this set is a woman aged 18-29 years in good health.

The V and J genes are TRBV3-1 and TRBJ2-4, with 14 nucleotides matching TRBD2. V was pared by 4 bases and J by 9 bases, with 5 bases of the junction left unmatched. The CDR3 has 15 residues. The germline gives CDR1 LGHDT, CDR2 YNNKEL (reference sequence). The CDR3 loop reads CASSRLAGGRSIQYF. DNA of the CDR3: TGTGCCAGCAGCCGACTAGCGGGGGGGCGTAGCATTCAGTACTTC.

There are a few counts of this clonotype. The chain employs TRBV7-2 and TRBJ1-1; D gene uncertain. The CDR3 sequence is 12 residues long. The V gene lost 5 bases and the J gene lost 6 bases, with 10 bases spanning the gap. Germline V gene lookup returns CDR1 SGHTA and CDR2 FQGNSA. The chain's CDR3 is CASSTTSAEAFF. The CDR3 nucleotides read TGTGCCAGCAGCACGACATCTGCTGAAGCTTTCTTT.

This clonotype was counted only a few times. The J gene is TRBJ1-6, the V gene TRBV7-9; D may be TRBD1 (6 bases). From germline, CDR1 is SEHNR and CDR2 FQNEAQ (reference sequence). Trimming removed 2 bases from V and 9 bases from J, with 17 bases in between. The CDR3 has 16 amino acids. Written as DNA, the CDR3 is TGTGCCAGCAGCTTATCGACAGGTGATAACGGTTCACCCCTCCACTTT. It yields the protein CASSLSTGDNGSPLHF.

This clonotype was counted between two and nine times. The chain has TRBV6-1 and TRBJ2-5; D could derive from TRBD1 or TRBD2 (5 bases each). V shed 6 bases and J shed 4 bases, with 18 bases lying between them. CDR1 and CDR2 (germline): MNHNS, SASEGT. This CDR3 has 15 amino acids. CDR3 sequence (DNA): TGTGCCAGCAGAGCCGGGACCTTAGATGGAGAGACCCAGTACTTC. It encodes CASRAGTLDGETQYF.

This clonotype was picked up many times. The CDR3 region is CASSPPGLAGAGELFF. The CDR3 DNA is TGTGCCAGCAGTCCGCCGGGACTAGCGGGAGCGGGGGAGCTGTTTTTT. J is TRBJ2-2 and V is TRBV2; TRBD2 matches at 14 bases. The J segment lost 8 bases and the V segment lost 5 bases, leaving 7 bases of the junction unmatched. The CDR3 runs to 16 residues. Germline-derived CDR1 and CDR2 are SNHLY and FYNNEI.

This clonotype was detected many times. The chain carries TRBV20-1 and TRBJ2-1; 8 nucleotides agree with TRBD2. Germline assignment: CDR1 DFQATT and CDR2 SNEGSKA (reference sequence). Trimming cost V 8 bases and J 7 bases; bases outside gene matches: 10. The CDR3 is 13 amino acids. This chain's CDR3 is CSTLSGVLNEQFF. CDR3 sequence (DNA): TGCAGTACCCTTAGCGGGGTGTTAAATGAGCAGTTCTTC.

The J gene is TRBJ2-4, the V gene TRBV7-2; 11 bases fit TRBD2. From germline, CDR1 is SGHTA and CDR2 FQGNSA. Trimming at V came to 5 bases and at J to 4 bases, leaving 7 bases not matched to a gene. This CDR3 has 16 residues. The CDR3 is CASSLSSGGTKNIQYF. CDR3 in DNA: TGTGCCAGCAGCCTGTCTAGCGGGGGGACTAAAAACATTCAGTACTTC.

This chain joins TRBV6-1 and TRBJ2-7; D is undetermined. CDR1 is MNHNS and CDR2 is SASEGT in the germline V gene. The CDR3 loop spans 14 amino acids. Trimming pared 6 bases from V and 5 bases from J, leaving 17 bases between. CDR3 DNA sequence: TGTGCCAGCAGGCAGGACCTGATTTTCGACGAGCAGTACTTC. Residues: CASRQDLIFDEQYF.

This clonotype has only a few counts. The rearrangement uses TRBV5-6 and TRBJ2-5; TRBD1 is a possible D gene (5 bases). CDR1 SGHDT and CDR2 YYEEEE come from the germline V gene. This CDR3 contains 14 residues. The germline V and J ends were trimmed by 0 bases and 3 bases, with 9 bases remaining between them. CDR3 loop: CASSLAGREETQYF. The CDR3 DNA is TGTGCCAGCAGCTTGGCGGGCAGGGAAGAGACCCAGTACTTC.

Only a few counts were recorded for this clonotype. V is TRBV28 and J is TRBJ2-1, with D possibly being TRBD1 (6 bases). V dropped 4 bases and J dropped 0 bases, with 13 bases sitting between them. The length of the CDR3 is 16 residues. Looked up from germline, CDR1 is MDHEN and CDR2 is SYDVKM. The CDR3 loop reads CASSSIRTASYNEQFF. The DNA of the CDR3 is TGTGCCAGCAGTTCAATCCGGACAGCCTCCTACAATGAGCAGTTCTTC.

This clonotype was picked up many times. The V gene is TRBV12-3 or TRBV12-4, the J gene TRBJ1-1; 8 positions agree with TRBD1. The V gene end was trimmed by 6 bases and the J gene end by 3 bases; junction bases not matched to a gene: 3. The CDR3 extends over 13 amino acids. The CDR3: CASSRGLDTEAFF. CDR3 sequence (DNA): TGTGCCAGCAGCAGGGGGCTGGACACTGAAGCTTTCTTT.

This clonotype was seen more than once but under ten times. This chain links TRBV7-6 with TRBJ2-7; 10 bases align to TRBD1. In germline, CDR1 is SGHVS, CDR2 FNYEAQ. V was clipped by 4 bases and J by 2 bases; unmatched bases: 8. This CDR3 spans 16 amino acids. This CDR3 reads CASSSQDRGRTYEQYF. CDR3 sequence (DNA): TGTGCCAGCAGCTCCCAAGACAGGGGGCGGACCTACGAGCAGTACTTC. The full variable domain, completed using reference TRBV7-6 and TRBJ2-7, is GAGVSQSPRYKVTKRGQDVALRCDPISGHVSLYWYRQALGQGPEFLTYFNYEAQQDKSGLPNDRFSAERPEGSISTLTIQRTEQRDSAMYRCASSSQDRGRTYEQYFGPGTRLTVT.

V and J are TRBV29-1 and TRBJ1-4, with unresolved D. V lost 1 base, J lost 4 bases, and 7 bases lay in between. Germline V lookup: CDR1 SQVTM, CDR2 ANQGSEA. The CDR3 consists of 13 residues. This CDR3 is CSVEGEVNEKLFF. CDR3 nucleotide sequence: TGCAGCGTTGAAGGAGAAGTTAATGAAAAACTGTTTTTT.

This clonotype was detected ten times or more. V is TRBV10-3 and J is TRBJ2-1; 8 nucleotides line up with TRBD2. V shed 3 bases and J 7 bases; nucleotides not matched to a gene: 5. Germline V lookup: CDR1 ENHRY, CDR2 SYGVKD. CDR3 length equals 14 residues. The CDR3 DNA sequence: TGTGCCATCAGTGACCTCAGCGGGAGTAATGAGCAGTTCTTC. Translating gives CAISDLSGSNEQFF.

This clonotype was seen a handful of times. This chain joins TRBV29-1 and TRBJ1-2, with D perhaps matching TRBD1 (5 bases). Between the trimmed V and J ends, which lost 7 bases and 2 bases, there was a span of 11 bases. The CDR3 covers 12 residues. CDR1 is SQVTM and CDR2 is ANQGSEA in the germline V gene. CDR3 protein: CSAGTANYGYTF. CDR3 nucleotides: TGCAGCGCCGGGACGGCCAACTATGGCTACACCTTC.

The chain recombines TRBV2 with TRBJ1-3, with D possibly being TRBD1 (6 bases). Looked up from germline, CDR1 is SNHLY and CDR2 is FYNNEI. The CDR3 length is 17 residues. V was trimmed by 6 bases and J by 0 bases, leaving 18 bases between them. CDR3 in DNA: TGTGCCAGCAGAGGACAGTCGTCGCTTAGCTCTGGAAACACCATATATTTT. As protein: CASRGQSSLSSGNTIYF.

The V gene is TRBV5-5, the J gene TRBJ2-5; D is undetermined. This CDR3 is built from 14 residues. Germline V gives CDR1 SGHKS, CDR2 YYEKEE (reference sequence). The V and J ends lost 5 bases and 5 bases respectively, with 16 bases between them. The CDR3, as DNA: TGTGCCAGCAGGTCGTCGCTTGCGTGGGAGACCCAGTACTTC. Protein sequence: CASRSSLAWETQYF.

Ten or more counts support this clonotype. The chain uses TRBV15 and TRBJ2-3, with D maybe TRBD2 (5 bases). Germline CDR1 is LNHNV and CDR2 is YYDKDF (reference sequence). This CDR3 spans 13 amino acids. V was clipped by 0 bases and J by 5 bases, with 6 bases between them. CDR3 DNA sequence: TGTGCCACCAGCAGAGATCGGGGAGATACGCAGTATTTT. Protein product: CATSRDRGDTQYF.

The chain combines TRBV7-2 with TRBJ2-3; D gene uncertain. The CDR3 is 17 residues long. V gave up 5 bases and J gave up 0 bases, with 18 bases separating them. Germline loops: CDR1 SGHTA, CDR2 FQGNSA. In DNA form, the CDR3 reads TGTGCCAGCAGCCTTCCCTTCCCCATAGTGAGCACAGATACGCAGTATTTT. The encoded protein is CASSLPFPIVSTDTQYF. The full variable domain, in which reference TRBV7-2 and TRBJ2-3 provide the parts outside the CDR3, is GAGVSQSPSNKVTEKGKDVELRCDPISGHTALYWYRQSLGQGLEFLIYFQGNSAPDKSGLPSDRFSAERTGGSVSTLTIQRTQQEDSAVYLCASSLPFPIVSTDTQYFGPGTRLTVL.

This clonotype was picked up a small number of times. The J gene is TRBJ2-6, the V gene TRBV20-1; D is unclear. The V and J ends lost 3 bases and 2 bases respectively, with 11 bases between them. Germline V lookup: CDR1 DFQATT, CDR2 SNEGSKA (reference sequence). The CDR3 length is 15 residues. CDR3 nucleotide sequence: TGCAGTGCTAGCCCCGGAGTCCCTGGGGCCAACGTCCTGACTTTC. Translating it yields CSASPGVPGANVLTF.

The J gene is TRBJ1-2, the V gene TRBV5-1, with a possible D match to TRBD1 (6 bases). The CDR3 contains 15 residues. Trimming stripped 0 bases from V and 6 bases from J, with 15 bases between. The germline V gene encodes CDR1 SGHRS and CDR2 YFSETQ. CDR3 amino acids: CASSLDGGPTDGYTF. The DNA of the CDR3 is TGCGCCAGCAGCTTGGATGGGGGGCCTACGGATGGCTACACCTTC.

CDR3 nucleotide sequence: TGTGCCAGCAGCTTTACAGTGACATCGAACACCGGGGAGCTGTTTTTT. As protein: CASSFTVTSNTGELFF. This chain joins TRBV11-3 and TRBJ2-2; the D is unclear. The germline V gene has CDR1 SGHNT and CDR2 YENEEA. Trimming left V 3 bases short and J 0 bases short, with 11 bases between. The CDR3 is 16 amino acids. Full variable domain (rest looked up from reference TRBV11-3 and TRBJ2-2): EAGVVQSPRYKIIEKKQPVAFWCNPISGHNTLYWYLQNLGQGPELLIRYENEEAVDDSQLPKDRFSAERLKGVDSTLKIQPAELGDSAVYLCASSFTVTSNTGELFFGEGSRLTVL.

This rearrangement joins TRBV27 to TRBJ2-7; D is unresolved. CDR1 and CDR2 (germline): MNHEY, SMNVEV (reference sequence). Trimming stripped 4 bases from V and 7 bases from J, with 14 bases between. CDR3 length equals 13 residues. This CDR3 reads CASSSLGPFEQYF. The CDR3 DNA reads as TGTGCCAGCAGTTCTCTCGGTCCTTTTGAGCAGTACTTC.

The genes are TRBV10-3 and TRBJ2-7; D not certain. The germline V gene encodes CDR1 ENHRY and CDR2 SYGVKD. V gave up 8 bases and J gave up 7 bases, with 15 bases separating them. The CDR3 extends over 12 amino acids. The CDR3 bases are TGTGCCATCGGCGGTGGATCGTGGGAGCAGTACTTC. This encodes CAIGGGSWEQYF.

In this sample, this clonotype turned up a few times. The rearrangement links TRBV30 to TRBJ2-2; D call uncertain. Trimming pared 0 bases from V and 7 bases from J, leaving 3 bases between. This CDR3 comprises 11 residues. Germline V gene lookup returns CDR1 GTSNPN and CDR2 SVGIG (reference sequence). The CDR3: CAWSVDGELFF. CDR3 nucleotide sequence: TGTGCCTGGAGTGTAGACGGGGAGCTGTTTTTT. Drawing the rest from reference TRBV30 and TRBJ2-2, the complete variable domain is SQTIHQWPATLVQPVGSPLSLECTVEGTSNPNLYWYRQAAGRGLQLLFYSVGIGQISSEVPQNLSASRPQDRQFILSSKKLLLSDSGFYLCAWSVDGELFFGEGSRLTVL.

This clonotype was counted a few times. This rearrangement joins TRBV7-9 to TRBJ1-1, with 8 bases lining up with TRBD1. This CDR3 contains 14 residues. Germline V gene sequence: CDR1 SEHNR, CDR2 FQNEAQ (reference sequence). Trimming took 5 bases from V and 4 from J; bases not matched to a gene: 6. The DNA of the CDR3 is TGTGCCAGCAGCAAACAGGGGGGGAGCACTGAAGCTTTCTTT. It translates to CASSKQGGSTEAFF.

This clonotype has just a few counts. J is TRBJ1-2 and V is TRBV11-2; tentatively, D is TRBD1 (6 bases). The V gene lost 3 bases and the J gene lost 8 bases, with 16 bases spanning the gap. This CDR3 is 14 amino acids long. Germline-derived CDR1 and CDR2 are SGHAT and FQNNGV. The CDR3 region has the DNA TGTGCCAGCAGCTTTCTGGACAGTGGTTCGGGCTACACCTTC. It specifies CASSFLDSGSGYTF.

The chain carries TRBV20-1 and TRBJ2-5, with D maybe TRBD2 (6 bases). This CDR3 comprises 17 residues. CDR1 is DFQATT and CDR2 is SNEGSKA in the germline V gene (reference sequence). V was pared by 5 bases and J by 1 base, with 23 bases between. CDR3 in DNA: TGCAGTGCTGGTAGACTAGTCCCAGGTGGGGTCCAAGAGACCCAGTACTTC. Amino acids: CSAGRLVPGGVQETQYF.

DNA of the CDR3: TGTGCCAGCAGCCTAGGGGGGCGTGAGAGCGGGGAGCTGTTTTTT. Its translation: CASSLGGRESGELFF. The chain employs TRBV7-2 and TRBJ2-2, with D perhaps given as TRBD1 or TRBD2 (6 bases each). The CDR3 loop spans 15 amino acids. The V and J ends lost 5 bases and 7 bases respectively, with 17 bases between them. Germline V gives CDR1 SGHTA, CDR2 FQGNSA.

This clonotype came up a few times. The chain combines TRBV28 with TRBJ1-5; D not certain. The length of the CDR3 is 18 residues. The germline V gene has CDR1 MDHEN and CDR2 SYDVKM. With 2 bases removed from V and 0 bases from J, the gap between germline ends came to 17 bases. The CDR3 loop is CASSLVGKRGYSNQPQHF. The CDR3 DNA sequence: TGTGCCAGCAGTTTAGTAGGGAAGCGCGGTTATAGCAATCAGCCCCAGCATTTT.